These 5 T cell receptor beta chains came from one sample sequenced in a study of cytomegalovirus exposure and HLA in healthy donors. PCR used 60 Vbeta primers and 13 Jbeta primers. The protocol was immunoSEQ multiplex PCR, while the TCRdb copy is restricted to in-frame clones and leaves out a portion. Counted here are tens of thousands of clones, more than 75% occurring once; the ten biggest clones make up 3% to 3.5%. Sequencing input: PBMCs. Receptor source: a young man in good health and CMV-seronegative.

V gene TRBV28 combines with J gene TRBJ2-7, with TRBD1 matching over 8 bases. Germline V gives CDR1 MDHEN, CDR2 SYDVKM. The CDR3 consists of 14 residues. CDR3 sequence (DNA): TGTGCCAGCAGTTTCGGGACAGGCTCCCACGAGCAGTACGTC. It encodes CASSFGTGSHEQYV.

This clone appeared a single time. The chain employs TRBV5-1 and TRBJ1-1, with 7 bases lining up with TRBD1. Unmatched junction bases numbered 15, after V lost 5 bases and J lost 2 bases. The CDR3 sequence is 17 residues long. Germline CDR1 reads SGHRS; CDR2 reads YFSETQ. CDR3: CASRFWPGQRLNTEAFF. In DNA form, the CDR3 reads TGCGCCAGCAGATTCTGGCCGGGACAGAGGCTTAACACTGAAGCTTTCTTT.

The rearrangement uses TRBV10-3 and TRBJ1-3; 9 bases line up with TRBD1. Germline CDR1 reads ENHRY; CDR2 reads SYGVKD. This CDR3 region has 16 residues. V lost 7 bases, J lost 9 bases, and 16 bases stayed unmatched. The CDR3, as DNA: TGTGCCATCACCGACCCGGGACAGGGAGCCGGAGGCACCATATATTTT. Translating it yields CAITDPGQGAGGTIYF.

This clone came up once. The chain recombines TRBV5-1 with TRBJ2-3; TRBD2 matches 11 bases. This CDR3 comprises 16 residues. CDR1 and CDR2 (germline): SGHRS, YFSETQ. V dropped 4 bases and J dropped 1; count of bases not matched to a gene: 5. CDR3 sequence reads: CASSAPSGGRTDTQYF. The CDR3 bases are TGCGCCAGCAGCGCCCCTAGCGGGGGGCGCACAGATACGCAGTATTTT.

In its sample, this clone ranks as medium-sized. This sample includes further DNA sequences coding for the same CDR3. The genes are TRBV28 and TRBJ2-7, with 7 nucleotides matching TRBD2. The ends lost 2 bases at V and 0 bases at J; junction bases unmatched: 10. Germline-derived CDR1 and CDR2 are MDHEN and SYDVKM. This CDR3 has 17 residues. CDR3 DNA sequence: TGTGCCAGCAGTTTAATCTGGGAGGGCCCCAGCTCCTACGAGCAGTACTTC. Its translation is CASSLIWEGPSSYEQYF.